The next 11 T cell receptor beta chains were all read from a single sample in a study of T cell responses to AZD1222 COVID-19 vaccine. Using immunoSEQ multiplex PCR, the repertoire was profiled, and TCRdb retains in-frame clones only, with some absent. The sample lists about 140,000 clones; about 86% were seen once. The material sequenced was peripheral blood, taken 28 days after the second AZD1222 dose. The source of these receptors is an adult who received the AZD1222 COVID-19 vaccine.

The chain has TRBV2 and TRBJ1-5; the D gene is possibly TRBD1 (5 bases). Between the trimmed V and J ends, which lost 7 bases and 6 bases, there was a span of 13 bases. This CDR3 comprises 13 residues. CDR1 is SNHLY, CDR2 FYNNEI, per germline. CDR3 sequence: CASTRAIGQPQHF. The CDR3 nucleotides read TGTGCCAGCACCAGGGCGATCGGTCAGCCCCAGCATTTT.

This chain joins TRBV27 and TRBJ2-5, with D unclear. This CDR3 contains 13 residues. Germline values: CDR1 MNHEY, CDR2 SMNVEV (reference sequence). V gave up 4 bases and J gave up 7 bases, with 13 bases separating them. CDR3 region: CASSSIPMGTQYF. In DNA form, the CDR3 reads TGTGCCAGCAGTTCCATTCCTATGGGGACCCAGTACTTC.

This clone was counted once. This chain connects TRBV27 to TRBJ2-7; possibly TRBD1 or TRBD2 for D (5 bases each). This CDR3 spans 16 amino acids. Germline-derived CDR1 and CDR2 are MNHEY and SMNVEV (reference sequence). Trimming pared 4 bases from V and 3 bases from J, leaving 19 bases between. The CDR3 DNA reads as TGTGCCAGCAGTTCCCCTTCGAGACAGCGGTACTACGAGCAGTACTTC. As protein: CASSSPSRQRYYEQYF.

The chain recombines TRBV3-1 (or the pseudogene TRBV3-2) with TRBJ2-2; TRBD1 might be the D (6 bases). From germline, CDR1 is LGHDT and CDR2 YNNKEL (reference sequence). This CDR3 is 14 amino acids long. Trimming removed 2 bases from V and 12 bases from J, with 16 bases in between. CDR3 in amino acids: CASSQKGDGGKLFF. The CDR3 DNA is TGTGCCAGCAGCCAAAAGGGGGACGGCGGTAAGCTGTTTTTT.

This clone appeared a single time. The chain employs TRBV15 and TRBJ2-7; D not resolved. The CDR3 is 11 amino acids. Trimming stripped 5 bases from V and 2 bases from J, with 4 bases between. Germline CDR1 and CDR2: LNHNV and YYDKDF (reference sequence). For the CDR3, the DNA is TGTGCCACCAGCGAAACCTACGAGCAGTACTTC. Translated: CATSETYEQYF. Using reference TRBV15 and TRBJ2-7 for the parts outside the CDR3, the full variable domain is DAMVIQNPRYQVTQFGKPVTLSCSQTLNHNVMYWYQQKSSQAPKLLFHYYDKDFNNEADTPDNFQSRRPNTSFCFLDIRSPGLGDTAMYLCATSETYEQYFGPGTRLTVT.

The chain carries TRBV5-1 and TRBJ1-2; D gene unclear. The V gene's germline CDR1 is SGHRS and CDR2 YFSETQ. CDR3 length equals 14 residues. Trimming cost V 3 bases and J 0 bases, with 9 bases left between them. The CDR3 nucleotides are TGCGCCAGCAGCTCAGCCTCGACTAACTATGGCTACACCTTC. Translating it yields CASSSASTNYGYTF.

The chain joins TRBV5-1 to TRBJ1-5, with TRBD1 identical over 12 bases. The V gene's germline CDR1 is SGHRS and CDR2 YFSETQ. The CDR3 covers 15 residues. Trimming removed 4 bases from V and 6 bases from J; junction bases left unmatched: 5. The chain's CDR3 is CASSLGTGGTQPQHF. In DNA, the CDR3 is TGCGCCAGCAGCCTCGGGACAGGGGGCACTCAGCCCCAGCATTTT.

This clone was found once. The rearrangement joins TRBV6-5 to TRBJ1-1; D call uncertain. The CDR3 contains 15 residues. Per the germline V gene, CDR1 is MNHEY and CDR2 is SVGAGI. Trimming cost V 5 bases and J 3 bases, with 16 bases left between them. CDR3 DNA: TGTGCCAGCAGTAACCTGGGCCGTACGGACACTGAAGCTTTCTTT. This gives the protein CASSNLGRTDTEAFF.

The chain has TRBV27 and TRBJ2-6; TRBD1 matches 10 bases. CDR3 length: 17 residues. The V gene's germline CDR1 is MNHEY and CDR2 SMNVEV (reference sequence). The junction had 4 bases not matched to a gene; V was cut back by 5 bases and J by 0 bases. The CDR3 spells CASSGDRGSSGANVLTF. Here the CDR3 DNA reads TGTGCCAGCAGTGGGGACAGGGGCTCCTCTGGGGCCAACGTCCTGACTTTC.

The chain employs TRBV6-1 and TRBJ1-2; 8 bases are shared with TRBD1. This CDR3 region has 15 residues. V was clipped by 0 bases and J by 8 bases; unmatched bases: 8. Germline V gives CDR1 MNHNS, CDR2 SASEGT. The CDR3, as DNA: TGTGCCAGCAGTGAAGCCCCCCAGGGGGCAAGAGGCTACACCTTC. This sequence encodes CASSEAPQGARGYTF.

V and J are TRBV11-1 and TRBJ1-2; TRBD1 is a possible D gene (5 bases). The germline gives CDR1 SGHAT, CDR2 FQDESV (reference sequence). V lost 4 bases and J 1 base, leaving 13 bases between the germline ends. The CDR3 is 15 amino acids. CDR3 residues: CASSSDPGGNYGYTF. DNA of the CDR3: TGTGCCAGCAGCTCGGACCCGGGGGGTAACTATGGCTACACCTTC.